These 32 T cell receptor beta chains share one sample of origin, sequenced in a study of CD8+CD57+ T cells in acquired aplastic anemia. For sequencing, patients were chosen who had shown expansion of CD8+CD57+ cells by flow cytometry. CDR3 and TCR beta VDJ profiling relied on a genomic DNA template. TCRdb reprocessed the reads with MiXCR, giving one entry per CDR3 protein. The sample contains some 170,000 distinct CDR3 sequences, around half of which appear only once. What was sequenced was sorted CD4+, CD8+, or CD8+CD57+ T cells (not recorded which) from PBMCs. Receptors were obtained from a human donor with aplastic anemia.

The rearrangement links TRBV10-2 to TRBJ1-5, with 8 positions matching TRBD1. With V trimmed by 2 bases and J by 6 bases, 6 bases remained unmatched. CDR1 is WSHSY, CDR2 SAAADI, per germline. This CDR3 is built from 15 residues. This CDR3 is CASSERNQGAQPQHF. Written as DNA, the CDR3 is TGCGCCAGCAGTGAGAGGAACCAGGGGGCTCAGCCCCAGCATTTT.

Only a few counts were recorded for this clonotype. The chain links TRBV29-1 to TRBJ2-5, with D hard to call. Germline lookup yields CDR1 SQVTM and CDR2 ANQGSEA. The V end lost 7 bases, the J end lost 0 bases, and 12 bases lay between the germline ends. This CDR3 is 13 amino acids long. This CDR3 is CSAALEYQETQYF. The CDR3 region has the DNA TGCAGCGCCGCGCTTGAGTACCAAGAGACCCAGTACTTC. The full variable domain, its missing parts supplied by reference TRBV29-1 and TRBJ2-5, is SAVISQKPSRDICQRGTSLTIQCQVDSQVTMMFWYRQQPGQSLTLIATANQGSEATYESGFVIDKFPISRPNLTFSTLTVSNMSPEDSSIYLCSAALEYQETQYFGPGTRLLVL.

This clonotype was found many times. The gene calls are TRBV6-5 and TRBJ2-7; D tentatively reads TRBD1 or TRBD2 (7 bases each). CDR1 is MNHEY, CDR2 SVGAGI, per germline. This CDR3 spans 15 amino acids. V was shortened by 2 bases and J by 5 bases, with 16 bases between the two germline ends. CDR3: CASSYNAGGGHEQYF. The CDR3 DNA sequence: TGTGCCAGCAGTTACAATGCAGGGGGAGGGCACGAGCAGTACTTC.

This clonotype was observed many times. The chain has TRBV20-1 and TRBJ2-7; TRBD2 is a possible D gene (5 bases). V was trimmed by 2 bases and J by 2 bases, leaving 19 bases between them. The CDR3 is made up of 16 amino acids. From germline, CDR1 is DFQATT and CDR2 SNEGSKA (reference sequence). DNA for the CDR3: TGCAGTGCTAGACGACTGAGGGTCCCCTTGACCTACGAGCAGTACTTC. Protein sequence: CSARRLRVPLTYEQYF.

This clonotype has a count of ten or more. The V call is TRBV5-4, the J call TRBJ1-3; TRBD1 matches at 11 bases. V trimming: 3 bases; J trimming: 8 bases; junction bases outside the gene matches: 7. The germline V gene has CDR1 SGHNT and CDR2 YYREEE (reference sequence). This CDR3 has 15 amino acids. CDR3 residues: CASSYGQGASDTIYF. The CDR3 DNA reads as TGTGCCAGCAGCTACGGACAGGGGGCTTCTGACACCATATATTTT.

As concerns this clonotype: A single base separates this from a much larger clone, so it may be a read error. The chain combines TRBV6-5 with TRBJ1-1, with a tentative D call TRBD1 (5 bases). Trimming cost V 0 bases and J 4 bases, with 9 bases left between them. The CDR3 extends over 14 amino acids. Germline V gene data show CDR1 as MNHEY and CDR2 as SVGAGI. CDR3 coding DNA: TGTGCCAGCAGTTACTCGGGGGGGGGCACTGAAGCTTTCTTT. Translation gives CASSYSGGGTEAFF.

The table lists this clonotype with many counts. The gene calls are TRBV14 and TRBJ1-2, with TRBD1 matching 8 bases. The V gene end was trimmed by 4 bases and the J gene end by 7 bases; junction bases not matched to a gene: 2. CDR3 length: 12 amino acids. Germline V gene sequence: CDR1 SGHDN, CDR2 FVKESK. The CDR3 here is CASSPGGGGYTF. In DNA, the CDR3 is TGTGCCAGCAGCCCAGGGGGCGGTGGCTACACCTTC.

This clonotype appeared a single time. This sequence joins TRBV20-1 and TRBJ2-1; the match to TRBD2 covers 8 bases. Trimming at V came to 8 bases and at J to 4 bases, leaving 7 bases not matched to a gene. CDR3 length: 13 residues. Germline CDR1 DFQATT, CDR2 SNEGSKA (reference sequence). CDR3 nucleotide sequence: TGCAGTTCGAGCGGGAGAGGTTACAATGAGCAGTTCTTC. Translating it yields CSSSGRGYNEQFF.

Comments on this clonotype: At one end the junction does not follow the germline gene, possibly because of a read error. The chain combines TRBV24-1 with TRBJ2-4, with 7 positions matching TRBD1. The CDR3 has 15 amino acids. The germline CDR1 and CDR2 sequences are KGHDR and SFDVKD. The CDR3 DNA sequence: TGTGCCACCAGTGCTAGGGCAGGGGGAGAAAACACTCAGTACTTC. Translating it yields CATSARAGGENTQYF.

This clonotype was seen many times. The chain is built from TRBV7-8 and TRBJ1-1; D call uncertain. This CDR3 has 14 amino acids. V was pared by 3 bases and J by 1 base, with 9 bases between. Germline V gives CDR1 SGHVS, CDR2 FQNEAQ. The CDR3 region is CASSLSTKNTEAFF. DNA of the CDR3: TGTGCCAGCAGCTTGAGCACCAAGAACACTGAAGCTTTCTTT.

V and J are TRBV19 and TRBJ1-6; D remains unclear. Between the trimmed V and J ends, which lost 2 bases and 10 bases, there was a span of 9 bases. CDR3 length: 13 amino acids. Germline V gives CDR1 LNHDA, CDR2 SQIVND (reference sequence). CDR3 amino acids: CASSINPESPLHF. In DNA, the CDR3 is TGTGCCAGTAGTATAAATCCCGAATCACCCCTCCACTTT.

This chain links TRBV7-3 with TRBJ2-3; 10 bases agree with TRBD2. With V trimmed by 4 bases and J by 2 bases, 3 bases remained unmatched. The germline CDR1 and CDR2 sequences are SGHTA and FQGTGA. CDR3 length equals 15 residues. The DNA of the CDR3 is TGTGCCAGCAGCTCTGGACTAGCGGTCACAGATACGCAGTATTTT. It encodes CASSSGLAVTDTQYF.

This clonotype was seen more than once but under ten times. This chain uses TRBV14 with TRBJ1-1; D unresolved. Germline loops: CDR1 SGHDN, CDR2 FVKESK. The CDR3 is 12 amino acids. Between the trimmed V and J ends, which lost 3 bases and 0 bases, there was a span of 2 bases. CDR3 in amino acids: CASSHMNTEAFF. CDR3 DNA sequence: TGTGCCAGCAGCCATATGAACACTGAAGCTTTCTTT.

The sample holds a few counts of this clonotype. This chain joins TRBV6-5 and TRBJ2-3; D is perhaps TRBD1 (6 bases). This CDR3 comprises 16 residues. The germline V and J ends were trimmed by 0 bases and 4 bases, with 14 bases remaining between them. Germline V gene data show CDR1 as MNHEY and CDR2 as SVGAGI. CDR3 nucleotide sequence: TGTGCCAGCAGTTACTCGGGGGCAGCCGCGGCAGATACGCAGTATTTT. It is translated as CASSYSGAAAADTQYF.

This clonotype was observed at least ten times. V is TRBV7-8 and J is TRBJ1-1; D remains unclear. With 4 bases removed from V and 2 bases from J, the gap between germline ends came to 8 bases. The CDR3 runs 13 residues. The germline V gene encodes CDR1 SGHVS and CDR2 FQNEAQ. CDR3 sequence: CASSSSYNTEAFF. In DNA, the CDR3 is TGTGCCAGCAGCTCCAGCTACAACACTGAAGCTTTCTTT.

This clonotype was seen at least ten times. The chain recombines TRBV2 with TRBJ1-1; possible D gene TRBD1, 5 bases. In germline, CDR1 is SNHLY, CDR2 FYNNEI. The CDR3 runs 13 residues. V lost 3 bases and J 3 bases, leaving 8 bases between the germline ends. The CDR3 region is CASSDVGDTEAFF. The CDR3 DNA reads TGTGCCAGCAGTGATGTGGGGGACACTGAAGCTTTCTTT.

This chain joins TRBV15 and TRBJ2-2; D is perhaps TRBD1 (5 bases). The germline V gene has CDR1 LNHNV and CDR2 YYDKDF (reference sequence). V was shortened by 1 base and J by 3 bases, with 9 bases between the two germline ends. There are 15 residues in the CDR3. CDR3 sequence: CATSRGDSDTGELFF. For the CDR3, the DNA is TGTGCCACCAGCAGAGGAGACAGCGACACCGGGGAGCTGTTTTTT.

The table lists this clonotype with many counts. The chain links TRBV7-2 to TRBJ2-2, with D perhaps TRBD2 (7 bases). The CDR3 consists of 16 residues. V lost 3 bases and J lost 0, with 11 bases in between. Germline lookup yields CDR1 SGHTA and CDR2 FQGNSA. The CDR3 region is CASSFQGGANTGELFF. CDR3 in DNA: TGTGCCAGCAGCTTTCAAGGGGGGGCGAACACCGGGGAGCTGTTTTTT.

The V call is TRBV25-1, the J call TRBJ1-1; perhaps TRBD1 as D (5 bases). The V end was cut by 4 bases, the J end by 3 bases, with 12 bases between. Germline V gene sequence: CDR1 MGHDK, CDR2 SYGVNS. The CDR3 is 14 residues long. DNA for the CDR3: TGTGCCAGCAGTGTTGGGGGAAGCTACACTGAAGCTTTCTTT. It is translated as CASSVGGSYTEAFF.

This clonotype was detected many times. This sequence joins TRBV12-5 and TRBJ1-2; 7 bases align to TRBD1. Germline-derived CDR1 and CDR2 are LGHNT and FRNRAP. V lost 7 bases and J lost 4; bases outside the gene matches: 6. The CDR3 is made up of 13 amino acids. This CDR3 is CASAGDRRYGYTF. In nucleotides, the CDR3 is TGTGCTAGTGCAGGGGACAGACGCTATGGCTACACCTTC.

This clonotype came up once. One end of the junction varies from germline; a read error may be responsible. The V call is TRBV9, the J call TRBJ2-2, with D maybe TRBD1 (5 bases). The CDR3 spans 10 residues. The germline CDR1 and CDR2 sequences are SGDLS and YYNGEE. This CDR3 reads CASNIGALFF. The CDR3 coding sequence is TGTGCCAGCAACATTGGGGCGCTGTTTTTT. Full variable domain (rest looked up from reference TRBV9 and TRBJ2-2): DSGVTQTPKHLITATGQRVTLRCSPRSGDLSVYWYQQSLDQGLQFLIQYYNGEERAKGNILERFSAQQFPDLHSELNLSSLELGDSALYFCASNIGALFFGEGSRLTVL.

This clonotype has ten or more counts. The chain is built from TRBV29-1 and TRBJ1-1; unclear D gene. Per the germline V gene, CDR1 is SQVTM and CDR2 is ANQGSEA. The V end lost 7 bases, the J end lost 4 bases, and 13 bases lay between the germline ends. This CDR3 contains 12 residues. CDR3 DNA: TGCAGCGCCGGCGGGTGGGGCACTGAAGCTTTCTTT. Amino acids: CSAGGWGTEAFF.

This clonotype was counted many times. The chain recombines TRBV9 with TRBJ2-3; D is uncertain. The CDR3 runs to 14 residues. V lost 0 bases and J lost 0, with 5 bases in between. Germline V gene data show CDR1 as SGDLS and CDR2 as YYNGEE. The CDR3 DNA sequence: TGTGCCAGCAGCGTAGATCCTAGCACAGATACGCAGTATTTT. Translated, it gives CASSVDPSTDTQYF.

A few counts support this clonotype. This rearrangement joins TRBV10-3 to TRBJ1-1, with 10 bases fitting TRBD1. Germline CDR1 is ENHRY and CDR2 is SYGVKD. This CDR3 is 16 amino acids long. V lost 10 bases to trimming and J lost 5 bases; unmatched junction nucleotides: 16. The CDR3 region is CANSLTGGSGRTEAFF. DNA for the CDR3: TGTGCCAACTCCCTGACAGGGGGCTCGGGTAGGACTGAAGCTTTCTTT.

The chain joins TRBV6-1 to TRBJ1-1; 7 positions agree with TRBD1. CDR1 MNHNS and CDR2 SASEGT come from the germline V gene. This CDR3 has 15 residues. The ends lost 6 bases at V and 5 bases at J; junction bases unmatched: 12. CDR3 sequence reads: CASSNLGGKRTEAFF. The CDR3, as DNA: TGTGCCAGCAGCAATTTAGGGGGCAAGAGGACTGAAGCTTTCTTT.

The J gene is TRBJ1-2, the V gene TRBV2; D is uncertain. The V end lost 6 bases, the J end lost 7 bases, and 21 bases lay between the germline ends. The CDR3 has 15 residues. Germline-derived CDR1 and CDR2 are SNHLY and FYNNEI. The CDR3 region has the DNA TGTGCCAGCAGCGACCGTTCGATTAACTGGGCTGGCTACACCTTC. Protein sequence: CASSDRSINWAGYTF.

A few counts support this clonotype. The J gene is TRBJ1-2, the V gene TRBV15; 9 positions match TRBD1. CDR1 and CDR2 (germline): LNHNV, YYDKDF (reference sequence). The CDR3 sequence is 15 residues long. V dropped 0 bases and J dropped 7; count of bases not matched to a gene: 6. The CDR3 nucleotides are TGTGCCACCAGCAGAGAAGGGGACAGGGAGGGTGGCTACACCTTC. Encoded protein: CATSREGDREGGYTF.

Note on this clonotype: A read error may explain this, as a much larger clone is one base away. The chain is built from TRBV19 and TRBJ2-5; D unresolved. The germline V and J ends were trimmed by 10 bases and 9 bases, with 18 bases remaining between them. Germline assignment: CDR1 LNHDA and CDR2 SQIVND (reference sequence). This CDR3 contains 12 residues. CDR3 coding DNA: TGTGCCACCCAATCCCCCATTGGGGCCCAGTACTTC. Translating gives CATQSPIGAQYF.

This chain joins TRBV20-1 and TRBJ2-1; TRBD2 matches 8 bases. The germline gives CDR1 DFQATT, CDR2 SNEGSKA (reference sequence). The CDR3 has 14 residues. Losses at the gene ends were 0 bases for V and 3 bases for J; bases not matched to a gene: 1. Here the CDR3 reads CSAREGTSYNEQFF. Here the CDR3 DNA reads TGCAGTGCTAGAGAGGGGACTAGCTACAATGAGCAGTTCTTC.

The V call is TRBV19, the J call TRBJ2-5; possible D gene TRBD1, 6 bases. The V gene's germline CDR1 is LNHDA and CDR2 SQIVND (reference sequence). Trimming took 4 bases from V and 5 from J, leaving 14 bases between them. This CDR3 comprises 14 residues. CDR3 loop: CASSRGRTAETQYF. In DNA form, the CDR3 reads TGTGCCAGTAGTAGGGGGCGCACGGCGGAGACCCAGTACTTC. Drawing the rest from reference TRBV19 and TRBJ2-5, the complete variable domain is DGGITQSPKYLFRKEGQNVTLSCEQNLNHDAMYWYRQDPGQGLRLIYYSQIVNDFQKGDIAEGYSVSREKKESFPLTVTSAQKNPTAFYLCASSRGRTAETQYFGPGTRLLVL.

This clonotype was detected many times. The V call is TRBV7-9, the J call TRBJ1-5; 9 bases align to TRBD1. Germline trimming cut 2 bases from V and 1 base from J; bases unmatched to any gene: 0. Germline V lookup: CDR1 SEHNR, CDR2 FQNEAQ (reference sequence). The CDR3 covers 15 residues. This CDR3 reads CASSLTGGSNQPQHF. The CDR3 DNA is TGTGCCAGCAGCTTAACAGGGGGCAGCAATCAGCCCCAGCATTTT. The whole variable domain, remainder taken from reference TRBV7-9 and TRBJ1-5, is DTGVSQNPRHKITKRGQNVTFRCDPISEHNRLYWYRQTLGQGPEFLTYFQNEAQLEKSRLLSDRFSAERPKGSFSTLEIQRTEQGDSAMYLCASSLTGGSNQPQHFGDGTRLSIL.

A note on this clonotype: A single base separates this from a much larger clone, so it may be a read error. No conserved phenylalanine or tryptophan is present at the end of the CDR3, so a read error is the likely explanation. V is TRBV27 and J is TRBJ2-7; 7 bases map to TRBD1. The CDR3 sequence is 14 residues long. CDR1 MNHEY and CDR2 SMNVEV come from the germline V gene (reference sequence). The V and J ends lost 4 bases and 2 bases, in that order; junction bases with no gene match: 5. The CDR3 DNA follows: TGTGCCAGCAGTTCCCACGGGACAGCCTACGAGCAGTACCTC. Encoded protein: CASSSHGTAYEQYL.